The clone carrying this T cell receptor beta chain was found a few times. Mismatch with germline at one junction end may stem from a read error. The record originates from a study of T cells after yellow fever vaccination. A single record per CDR3 protein comes from TCRdb applying MiXCR to the 5' RACE reads. This sample carries hundreds of thousands of distinct CDR3 sequences, 12% of them seen once, and the ten largest clones take under 15%. Sequencing was performed on PBMCs, taken on the day of the yellow fever booster vaccination. This sequence originates from a man aged 30 to 39 who received the YFV17D yellow fever vaccine.

In DNA form, the CDR3 reads TGTGCCAGCTCACCACTCGACCCAAGAGAGGCCCAGTACTTC. The encoded protein is CASSPLDPREAQYF. This rearrangement joins TRBV18 to TRBJ2-5; D remains ambiguous. The CDR3 runs 14 residues. Germline V gives CDR1 KGHSH, CDR2 LQKENI. The full variable domain, with the rest looked up from reference TRBV18 and TRBJ2-5, is NAGVMQNPRHLVRRRGQEARLRCSPMKGHSHVYWYRQLPEEGLKFMVYLQKENIIDESGMPKERFSAEFPKEGPSILRIQQVVRGDSAAYFCASSPLDPREAQYFGPGTRLLVL.